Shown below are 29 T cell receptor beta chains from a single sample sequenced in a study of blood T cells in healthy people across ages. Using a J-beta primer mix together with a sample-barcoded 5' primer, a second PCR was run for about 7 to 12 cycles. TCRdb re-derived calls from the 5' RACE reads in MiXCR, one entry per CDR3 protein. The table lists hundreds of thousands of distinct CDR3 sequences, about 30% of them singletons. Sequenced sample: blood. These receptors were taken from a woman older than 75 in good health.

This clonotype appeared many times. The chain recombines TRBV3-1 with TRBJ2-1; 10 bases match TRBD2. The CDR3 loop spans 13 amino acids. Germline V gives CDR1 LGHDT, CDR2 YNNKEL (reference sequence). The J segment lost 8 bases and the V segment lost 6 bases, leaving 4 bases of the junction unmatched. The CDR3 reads CASRSGGADEQFF. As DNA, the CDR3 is TGTGCCAGCAGGAGCGGGGGGGCAGATGAGCAGTTCTTC.

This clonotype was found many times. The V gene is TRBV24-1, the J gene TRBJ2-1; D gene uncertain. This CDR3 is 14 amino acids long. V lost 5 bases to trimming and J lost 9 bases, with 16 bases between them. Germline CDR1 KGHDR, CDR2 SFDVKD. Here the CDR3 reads CATSGQPGYTEQFF. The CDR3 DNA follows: TGTGCCACCAGTGGCCAGCCCGGTTATACTGAGCAGTTCTTC.

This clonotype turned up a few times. The chain's CDR3 is CASSTGWGSQGNGYTF. CDR3 nucleotides: TGTGCCAGCAGCACTGGCTGGGGCTCCCAGGGAAATGGCTACACCTTC. This chain connects TRBV7-8 to TRBJ1-2; D is possibly TRBD1 (5 bases). V shed 5 bases and J shed 6 bases, with 22 bases lying between them. The CDR3 extends over 16 amino acids. Germline V gene lookup returns CDR1 SGHVS and CDR2 FQNEAQ.

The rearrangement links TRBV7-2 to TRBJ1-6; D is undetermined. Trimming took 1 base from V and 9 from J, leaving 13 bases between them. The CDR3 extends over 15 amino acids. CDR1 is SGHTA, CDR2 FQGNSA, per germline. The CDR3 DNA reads TGTGCCAGCAGCTTAGTATCGGGCACTAGTTCACCCCTCCACTTT. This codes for CASSLVSGTSSPLHF.

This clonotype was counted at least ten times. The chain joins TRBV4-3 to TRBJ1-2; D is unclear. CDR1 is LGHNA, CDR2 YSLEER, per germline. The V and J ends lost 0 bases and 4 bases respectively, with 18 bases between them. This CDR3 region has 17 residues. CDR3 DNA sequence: TGCGCCAGCAGCCAAGATGGAAAAGGGTCTTCGGTCTATGGCTACACCTTC. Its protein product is CASSQDGKGSSVYGYTF.

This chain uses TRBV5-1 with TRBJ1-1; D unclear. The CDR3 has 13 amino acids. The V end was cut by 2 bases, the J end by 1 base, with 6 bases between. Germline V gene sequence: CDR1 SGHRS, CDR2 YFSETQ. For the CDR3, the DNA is TGCGCCAGCAGCTTTTGGTGGAACACTGAAGCTTTCTTT. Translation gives CASSFWWNTEAFF.

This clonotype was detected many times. The CDR3 DNA reads as TGCGCCAGCAGTGATAGACTAGCGGGCCACGGCTCCTACGAGCAGTACTTC. Translation: CASSDRLAGHGSYEQYF. The genes are TRBV10-2 and TRBJ2-7; 10 nucleotides agree with TRBD2. V shed 3 bases and J 0 bases; nucleotides not matched to a gene: 8. The CDR3 contains 17 residues. CDR1 is WSHSY and CDR2 is SAAADI in the germline V gene.

The CDR3 bases are TGTGCCAGCAGTATGGACAGGGGAGTTCGCGAGCAGTACTTC. This sequence encodes CASSMDRGVREQYF. The chain combines TRBV27 with TRBJ2-7; 9 positions match TRBD1. The trim removed 5 bases at V and 6 bases at J, leaving 8 bases unmatched. Germline values: CDR1 MNHEY, CDR2 SMNVEV (reference sequence). CDR3 length equals 14 residues.

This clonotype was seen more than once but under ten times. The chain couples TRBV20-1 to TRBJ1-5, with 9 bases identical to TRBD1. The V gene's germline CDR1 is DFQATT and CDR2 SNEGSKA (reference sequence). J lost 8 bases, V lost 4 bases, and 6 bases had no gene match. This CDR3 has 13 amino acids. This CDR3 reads CSAMGQGHEPQHF. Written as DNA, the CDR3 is TGCAGTGCTATGGGACAGGGCCACGAGCCCCAGCATTTT.

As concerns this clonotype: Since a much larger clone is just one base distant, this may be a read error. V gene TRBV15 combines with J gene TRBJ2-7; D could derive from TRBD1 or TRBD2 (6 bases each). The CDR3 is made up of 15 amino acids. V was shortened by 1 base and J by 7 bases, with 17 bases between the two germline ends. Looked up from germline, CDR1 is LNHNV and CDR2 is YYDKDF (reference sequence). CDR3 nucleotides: TGTGCCACCAGCAGAGGGGTACAGGGAGGCAATGAGCAGTACTTC. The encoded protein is CATSRGVQGGNEQYF.

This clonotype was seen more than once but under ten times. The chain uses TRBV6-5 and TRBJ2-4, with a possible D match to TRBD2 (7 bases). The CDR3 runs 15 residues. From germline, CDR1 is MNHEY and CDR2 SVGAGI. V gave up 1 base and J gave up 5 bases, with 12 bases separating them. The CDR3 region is CASSYLAGAENIQYF. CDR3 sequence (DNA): TGTGCCAGCAGTTACTTGGCGGGGGCCGAAAACATTCAGTACTTC.

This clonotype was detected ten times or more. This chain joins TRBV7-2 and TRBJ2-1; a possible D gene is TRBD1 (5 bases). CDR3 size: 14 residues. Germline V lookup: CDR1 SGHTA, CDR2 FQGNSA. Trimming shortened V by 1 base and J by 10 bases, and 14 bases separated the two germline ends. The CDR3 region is CASSLVGTTGEQFF. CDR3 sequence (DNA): TGTGCCAGCAGCTTAGTCGGCACCACAGGAGAGCAGTTCTTC.

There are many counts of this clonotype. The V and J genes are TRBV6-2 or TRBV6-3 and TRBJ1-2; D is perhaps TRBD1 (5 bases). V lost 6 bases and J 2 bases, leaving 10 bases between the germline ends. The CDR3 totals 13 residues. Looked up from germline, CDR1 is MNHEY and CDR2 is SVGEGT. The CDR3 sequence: CASRGPGNYGYTF. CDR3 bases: TGTGCCAGCAGAGGGCCAGGGAACTATGGCTACACCTTC.

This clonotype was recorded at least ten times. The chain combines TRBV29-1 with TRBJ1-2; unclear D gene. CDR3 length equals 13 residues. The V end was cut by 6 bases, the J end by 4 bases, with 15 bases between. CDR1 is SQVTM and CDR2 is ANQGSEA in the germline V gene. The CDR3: CSVAVSHGYGYTF. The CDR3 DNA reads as TGCAGCGTCGCTGTCTCGCACGGCTATGGCTACACCTTC.

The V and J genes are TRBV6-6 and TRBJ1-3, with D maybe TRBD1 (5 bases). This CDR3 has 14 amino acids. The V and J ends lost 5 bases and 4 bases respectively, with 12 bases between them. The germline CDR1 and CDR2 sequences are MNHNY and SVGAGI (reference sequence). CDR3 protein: CASSPGTEGNTIYF. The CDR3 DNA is TGTGCCAGCAGTCCCGGGACGGAGGGAAACACCATATATTTT.

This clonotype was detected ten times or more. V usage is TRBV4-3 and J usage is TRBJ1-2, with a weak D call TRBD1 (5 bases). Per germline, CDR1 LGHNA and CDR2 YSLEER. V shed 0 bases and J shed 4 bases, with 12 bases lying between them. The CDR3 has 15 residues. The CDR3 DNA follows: TGCGCCAGCAGCCAAGATGGGGGGTTCGGCTATGGCTACACCTTC. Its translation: CASSQDGGFGYGYTF.

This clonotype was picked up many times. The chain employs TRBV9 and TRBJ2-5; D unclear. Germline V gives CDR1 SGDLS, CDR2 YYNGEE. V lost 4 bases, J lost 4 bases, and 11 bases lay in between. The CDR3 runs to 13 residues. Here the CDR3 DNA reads TGTGCCAGCAGCCTCACCCTTGGAGAGACCCAGTACTTC. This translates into CASSLTLGETQYF. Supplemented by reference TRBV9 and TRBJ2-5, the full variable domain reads DSGVTQTPKHLITATGQRVTLRCSPRSGDLSVYWYQQSLDQGLQFLIQYYNGEERAKGNILERFSAQQFPDLHSELNLSSLELGDSALYFCASSLTLGETQYFGPGTRLLVL.

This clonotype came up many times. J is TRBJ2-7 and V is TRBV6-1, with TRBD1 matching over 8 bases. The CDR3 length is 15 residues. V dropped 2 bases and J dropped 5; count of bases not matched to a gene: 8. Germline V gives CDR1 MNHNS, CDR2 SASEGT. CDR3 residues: CASSEMRQGYHEQYF. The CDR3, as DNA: TGTGCCAGCAGTGAAATGCGACAGGGGTACCACGAGCAGTACTTC.

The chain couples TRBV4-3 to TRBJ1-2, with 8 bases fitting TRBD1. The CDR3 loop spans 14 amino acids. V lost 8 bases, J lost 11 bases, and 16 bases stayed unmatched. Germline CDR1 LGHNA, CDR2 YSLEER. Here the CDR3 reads CASGTGIFSFGYTF. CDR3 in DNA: TGCGCCAGCGGGACAGGAATTTTTAGTTTTGGGTACACCTTC.

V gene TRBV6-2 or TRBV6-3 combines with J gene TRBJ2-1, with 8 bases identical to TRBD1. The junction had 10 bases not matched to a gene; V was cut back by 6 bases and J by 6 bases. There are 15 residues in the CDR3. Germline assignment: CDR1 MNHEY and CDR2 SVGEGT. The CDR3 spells CASRAGPGGINEQFF. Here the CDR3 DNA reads TGTGCCAGCAGAGCCGGGCCAGGGGGCATCAATGAGCAGTTCTTC.

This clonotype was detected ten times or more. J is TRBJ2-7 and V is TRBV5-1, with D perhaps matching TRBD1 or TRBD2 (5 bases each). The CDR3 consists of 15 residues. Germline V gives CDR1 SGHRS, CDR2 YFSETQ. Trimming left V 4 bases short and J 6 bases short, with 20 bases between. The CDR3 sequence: CASSTGTFEGSEQYF. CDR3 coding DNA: TGCGCCAGCAGCACCGGGACGTTCGAGGGTTCCGAGCAGTACTTC.

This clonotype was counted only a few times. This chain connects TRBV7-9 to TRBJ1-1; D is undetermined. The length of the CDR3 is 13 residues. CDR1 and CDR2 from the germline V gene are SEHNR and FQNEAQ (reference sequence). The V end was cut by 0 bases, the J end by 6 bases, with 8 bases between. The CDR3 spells CASSLAEGAEAFF. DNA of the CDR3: TGTGCCAGCAGCTTAGCAGAAGGCGCTGAAGCTTTCTTT.

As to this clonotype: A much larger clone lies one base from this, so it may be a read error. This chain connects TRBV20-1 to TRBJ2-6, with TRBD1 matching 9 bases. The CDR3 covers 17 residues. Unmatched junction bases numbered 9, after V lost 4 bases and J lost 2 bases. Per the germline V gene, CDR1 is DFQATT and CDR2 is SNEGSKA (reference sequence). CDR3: CSATLTGGRTGANVLTF. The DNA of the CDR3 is TGCAGTGCTACCCTGACAGGGGGGAGGACTGGGGCCAACGTCCTGACTTTC.

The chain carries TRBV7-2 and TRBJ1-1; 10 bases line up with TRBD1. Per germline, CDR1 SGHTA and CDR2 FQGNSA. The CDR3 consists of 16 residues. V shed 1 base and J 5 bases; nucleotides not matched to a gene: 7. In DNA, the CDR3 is TGTGCCAGCAGCTTAGTGGGACAGGGGATGGGGACTGAAGCTTTCTTT. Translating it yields CASSLVGQGMGTEAFF.

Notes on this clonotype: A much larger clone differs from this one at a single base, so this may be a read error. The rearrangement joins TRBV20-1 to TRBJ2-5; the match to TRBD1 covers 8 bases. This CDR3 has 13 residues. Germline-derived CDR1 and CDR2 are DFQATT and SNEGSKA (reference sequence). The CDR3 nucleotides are TGCAGTGCTAGGACAGGGGCAGGAGAGACCCGGTACTTC. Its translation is CSARTGAGETRYF.

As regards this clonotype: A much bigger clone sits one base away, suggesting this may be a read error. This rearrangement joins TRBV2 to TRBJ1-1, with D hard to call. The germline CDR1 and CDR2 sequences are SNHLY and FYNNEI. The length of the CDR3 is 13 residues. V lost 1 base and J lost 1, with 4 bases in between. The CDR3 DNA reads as TGTGCCAGCAGTGAAGACACGAACACTGAAGCTTTCTTT. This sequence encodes CASSEDTNTEAFF.

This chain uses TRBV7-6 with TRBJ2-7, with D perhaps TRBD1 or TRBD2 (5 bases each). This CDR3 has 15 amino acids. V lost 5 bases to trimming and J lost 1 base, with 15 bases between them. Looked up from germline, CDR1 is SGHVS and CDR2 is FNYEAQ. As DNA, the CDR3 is TGTGCCAGCAGCCTTAATCCGAGGGGATCCTACGAGCAGTACTTC. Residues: CASSLNPRGSYEQYF. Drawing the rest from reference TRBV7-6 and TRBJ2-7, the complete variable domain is GAGVSQSPRYKVTKRGQDVALRCDPISGHVSLYWYRQALGQGPEFLTYFNYEAQQDKSGLPNDRFSAERPEGSISTLTIQRTEQRDSAMYRCASSLNPRGSYEQYFGPGTRLTVT.

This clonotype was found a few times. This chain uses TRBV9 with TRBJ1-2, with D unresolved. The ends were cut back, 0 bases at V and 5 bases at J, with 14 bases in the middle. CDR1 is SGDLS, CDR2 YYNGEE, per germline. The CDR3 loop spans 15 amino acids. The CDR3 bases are TGTGCCAGCAGCGTAGACGCGGGGAGAGGGTATGGCTACACCTTC. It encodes CASSVDAGRGYGYTF.

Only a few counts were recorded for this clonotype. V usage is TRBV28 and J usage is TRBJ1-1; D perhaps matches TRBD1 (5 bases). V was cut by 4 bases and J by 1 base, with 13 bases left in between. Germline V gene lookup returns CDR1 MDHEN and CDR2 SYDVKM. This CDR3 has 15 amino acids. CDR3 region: CASSSLMRGNTEAFF. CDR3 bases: TGTGCCAGCAGTTCCTTGATGAGGGGGAACACTGAAGCTTTCTTT.